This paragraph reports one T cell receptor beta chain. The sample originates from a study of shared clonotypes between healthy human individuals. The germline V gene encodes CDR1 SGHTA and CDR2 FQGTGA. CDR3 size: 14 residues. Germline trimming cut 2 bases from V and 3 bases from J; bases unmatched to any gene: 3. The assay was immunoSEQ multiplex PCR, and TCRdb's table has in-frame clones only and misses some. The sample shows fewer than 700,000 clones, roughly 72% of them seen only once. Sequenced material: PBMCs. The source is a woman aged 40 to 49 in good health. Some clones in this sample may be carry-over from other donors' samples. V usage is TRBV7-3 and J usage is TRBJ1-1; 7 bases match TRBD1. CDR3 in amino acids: CASSLAGQHTEAFF. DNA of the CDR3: TGTGCCAGCAGCTTAGCGGGACAGCACACTGAAGCTTTCTTT.